This TCR beta chain was profiled in a study of T cell responses to AZD1222 COVID-19 vaccine. Measured with immunoSEQ multiplex PCR; TCRdb has only the in-frame clones, and not every one. The table shows fewer than 140,000 clones, with roughly 88% occurring only once. As for this clone: Its antigen remains unidentified.

From germline, CDR1 is ENHRY and CDR2 SYGVKD. V lost 3 bases and J lost 8; bases outside the gene matches: 8. The CDR3 sequence is 15 residues long. Regarding the study as a whole: Of the AZD1222 recipients, only six or seven were seropositive at baseline. When two AZD1222 doses had been given, Spike-specific TCR breadth and depth rose. The donor cohort was predominantly white British with a female majority, and clonal diversity may have been underestimated. Only after the peak T cell response were repertoires sampled.

This chain connects TRBV10-3 to TRBJ2-1; 9 bases are shared with TRBD2. The sample was peripheral blood, taken on day 0 of AZD1222 vaccination. The TCR was taken from an adult in good health. For the CDR3, the DNA is TGTGCCATCAGTGACAAGGGGCGGGAGGGCTATGAGCAGTTCTTC. It codes for CAISDKGREGYEQFF.